Listed here are 22 T cell receptor beta chains from one sample, sequenced in a study of cytomegalovirus exposure and HLA in healthy donors. Use of 60 Vbeta and 13 Jbeta primers characterized the PCR. Produced via immunoSEQ multiplex PCR; TCRdb's table is partial and in-frame only. Among 150,000 or so clones listed, roughly 80% were seen once. The sample was PBMCs. The receptors come from a man aged 25-45 years in good health and CMV-seronegative.

This clone has only one observation. This chain joins TRBV2 and TRBJ2-5; 9 positions agree with TRBD1. V was pared by 6 bases and J by 2 bases, with 7 bases of the junction left unmatched. CDR1 is SNHLY, CDR2 FYNNEI, per germline. The CDR3 is 15 amino acids. CDR3 sequence (DNA): TGTGCCAGCAGGGGGGACAGGGTAGGGCAAGAGACCCAGTACTTC. Translated: CASRGDRVGQETQYF.

The V call is TRBV30, the J call TRBJ2-7; D is perhaps TRBD1 (5 bases). Germline V gene lookup returns CDR1 GTSNPN and CDR2 SVGIG (reference sequence). This CDR3 region has 13 residues. Trimming shortened V by 0 bases and J by 1 base, and 7 bases separated the two germline ends. CDR3 DNA: TGTGCCTGGAGTGTTTACAGGTCCTACGAGCAGTACTTC. Protein product: CAWSVYRSYEQYF.

This chain links TRBV2 with TRBJ2-7; D may be TRBD1 (6 bases). Germline CDR1 reads SNHLY; CDR2 reads FYNNEI. V shed 8 bases and J shed 1 base, with 15 bases lying between them. The CDR3 contains 14 residues. The CDR3 DNA reads as TGTGCCAGCGCCCGCCCGGGGACATCCTACGAGCAGTACTTC. Amino acids: CASARPGTSYEQYF.

The chain is built from TRBV6-1 and TRBJ1-2; 9 bases line up with TRBD1. J was trimmed by 3 bases and V by 7 bases; bases with no gene match: 6. The CDR3 covers 14 residues. CDR1 is MNHNS, CDR2 SASEGT, per germline. Here the CDR3 DNA reads TGTGCCAGCACGGTCACAGGGGGCTACTATGGCTACACCTTC. This codes for CASTVTGGYYGYTF.

The chain employs TRBV6-1 and TRBJ1-1, with D perhaps matching TRBD1 (6 bases). Germline assignment: CDR1 MNHNS and CDR2 SASEGT. V was cut by 5 bases and J by 0 bases, with 10 bases left in between. The CDR3 has 14 residues. This chain's CDR3 is CASSWDTLNTEAFF. Here the CDR3 DNA reads TGTGCCAGCAGTTGGGACACCCTGAACACTGAAGCTTTCTTT.

This clone was seen only once. The chain links TRBV5-1 to TRBJ2-5; 9 positions match TRBD1. CDR1 is SGHRS, CDR2 YFSETQ, per germline. The CDR3 runs 15 residues. The J segment lost 5 bases and the V segment lost 0 bases, leaving 5 bases of the junction unmatched. The CDR3 protein is CASSLAQGATETQYF. CDR3 in DNA: TGCGCCAGCAGCTTGGCACAGGGGGCGACGGAGACCCAGTACTTC.

The CDR3 loop reads CASSVAHLDRGRAFF. The CDR3, as DNA: TGTGCCAGCAGCGTAGCTCACCTCGACAGGGGGAGAGCTTTCTTT. The chain uses TRBV9 and TRBJ1-1, with 9 positions matching TRBD1. Germline loops: CDR1 SGDLS, CDR2 YYNGEE. CDR3 length: 15 residues. Unmatched junction bases numbered 10, after V lost 0 bases and J lost 10 bases.

V usage is TRBV6-1 and J usage is TRBJ2-7; 11 nucleotides agree with TRBD2. CDR3 length equals 17 residues. CDR1 and CDR2 from the germline V gene are MNHNS and SASEGT. J was trimmed by 2 bases and V by 1 base; bases with no gene match: 7. Written as DNA, the CDR3 is TGTGCCAGCAGTGAAGAAGGCCTTAGCGGGGGGGCCTACGAGCAGTACTTC. It translates to CASSEEGLSGGAYEQYF.

This chain joins TRBV5-6 and TRBJ1-5; weak D call: TRBD1 (6 bases). Deletions cut 2 bases from V and 6 bases from J, with 15 bases between. CDR1 and CDR2 (germline): SGHDT, YYEEEE. The CDR3 is 15 residues long. In DNA, the CDR3 is TGTGCCAGCAGCTTTGGGGGCTCCGGGATTCAGCCCCAGCATTTT. It translates to CASSFGGSGIQPQHF.

The V call is TRBV15, the J call TRBJ2-7; 9 bases align to TRBD2. The J segment lost 1 base and the V segment lost 4 bases, leaving 8 bases of the junction unmatched. There are 16 residues in the CDR3. Germline V gene data show CDR1 as LNHNV and CDR2 as YYDKDF (reference sequence). CDR3 in amino acids: CATSTTLAGISYEQYF. CDR3 bases: TGTGCCACCAGCACCACCCTAGCGGGGATTTCCTACGAGCAGTACTTC.

Concerning this clone itself: The junction shows a germline mismatch at one end, possibly a read error. This chain uses TRBV7-6 with TRBJ2-3; D call uncertain. This CDR3 comprises 11 residues. Germline assignment: CDR1 SGHVS and CDR2 FNYEAQ. CDR3 DNA sequence: TGTGCCGGCAGCTCCGGGGATACGCAGTATTTT. Protein: CAGSSGDTQYF.

This chain connects TRBV28 to TRBJ1-2; D possibly corresponds to TRBD1 (5 bases). CDR3 length: 15 residues. Trimming shortened V by 4 bases and J by 6 bases, and 18 bases separated the two germline ends. In germline, CDR1 is MDHEN, CDR2 SYDVKM. In DNA form, the CDR3 reads TGTGCCAGCAGTTGGGGGGGAGGGCTGAAGGATGGCTACACCTTC. Its translation is CASSWGGGLKDGYTF.

The chain employs TRBV14 and TRBJ1-4; a possible D gene is TRBD1 (6 bases). Trimming cost V 2 bases and J 4 bases, with 14 bases left between them. CDR1 is SGHDN, CDR2 FVKESK, per germline. The CDR3 extends over 16 amino acids. As DNA, the CDR3 is TGTGCCAGCAGCCAATCCAGGGGCGGATTTAATGAAAAACTGTTTTTT. As protein: CASSQSRGGFNEKLFF.

This chain joins TRBV19 and TRBJ2-2; no clear D. With 4 bases removed from V and 5 bases from J, the gap between germline ends came to 17 bases. The germline CDR1 and CDR2 sequences are LNHDA and SQIVND (reference sequence). The CDR3 covers 16 residues. The DNA of the CDR3 is TGTGCCAGTAGTACTTGGTTTTCTGGTCTAACCGGGGAGCTGTTTTTT. Amino acid sequence: CASSTWFSGLTGELFF.

This clone has only one observation. The J gene is TRBJ1-2, the V gene TRBV5-1; 11 bases are a match to TRBD1. V lost 3 bases and J lost 6; bases outside the gene matches: 4. The CDR3 covers 14 residues. Looked up from germline, CDR1 is SGHRS and CDR2 is YFSETQ. The CDR3 reads CASSYLDRGHGYTF. CDR3 in DNA: TGCGCCAGCAGCTACTTGGACAGGGGGCATGGCTACACCTTC.

This sequence joins TRBV6-6 and TRBJ2-7; 10 nucleotides align to TRBD1. This CDR3 comprises 14 residues. With 2 bases clipped from V and 2 bases from J, the junction kept 0 bases outside the gene matches. The germline gives CDR1 MNHNY, CDR2 SVGAGI (reference sequence). The CDR3 loop is CASSYGTGAYEQYF. The CDR3 DNA is TGTGCCAGCAGTTACGGGACAGGGGCCTACGAGCAGTACTTC.

J is TRBJ1-4 and V is TRBV18; no firm D call. The CDR3 runs 12 residues. Germline lookup yields CDR1 KGHSH and CDR2 LQKENI. Deletions cut 3 bases from V and 8 bases from J, with 7 bases between. In nucleotides, the CDR3 is TGTGCCAGCTCACCCCCCGGGGAAAAACTGTTTTTT. Translating it yields CASSPPGEKLFF.

The chain recombines TRBV27 with TRBJ2-3; no firm D call. The length of the CDR3 is 16 residues. Looked up from germline, CDR1 is MNHEY and CDR2 is SMNVEV (reference sequence). Trimming removed 4 bases from V and 1 base from J, with 15 bases in between. The CDR3 nucleotides read TGTGCCAGCAGTTCGATCATCCGAACGGGCACAGATACGCAGTATTTT. Translated, it gives CASSSIIRTGTDTQYF.

The chain links TRBV7-2 to TRBJ1-2, with 7 bases matching TRBD1. The CDR3 covers 14 residues. Germline V gene lookup returns CDR1 SGHTA and CDR2 FQGNSA. With V trimmed by 4 bases and J by 0 bases, 2 bases remained unmatched. CDR3 bases: TGTGCCAGCAGCTCCAGGGGGTCTAACTATGGCTACACCTTC. Translated: CASSSRGSNYGYTF.

The V gene is TRBV7-8, the J gene TRBJ2-1; TRBD2 matches at 12 bases. Germline CDR1 and CDR2: SGHVS and FQNEAQ. V gave up 4 bases and J gave up 8 bases; unmatched junction bases: 3. This CDR3 region has 14 residues. The CDR3 loop reads CASSWTSGVYEQFF. CDR3 nucleotide sequence: TGTGCCAGCAGCTGGACTAGCGGGGTGTATGAGCAGTTCTTC.

This chain connects TRBV7-9 to TRBJ1-1; no clear D. V gave up 5 bases and J gave up 2 bases, with 15 bases separating them. The CDR3 loop spans 15 amino acids. Looked up from germline, CDR1 is SEHNR and CDR2 is FQNEAQ (reference sequence). The CDR3 sequence is CASSPNGGKNTEAFF. The CDR3, as DNA: TGTGCCAGCAGCCCCAATGGCGGCAAAAACACTGAAGCTTTCTTT.

The DNA for the CDR3 is TGTGCCAAGGTACGGACAGGGGGCGTACAGGAGCAGTACTTC. Translated, it gives CAKVRTGGVQEQYF. This sequence joins TRBV6-1 and TRBJ2-7; 11 bases align to TRBD1. The CDR3 totals 14 residues. Looked up from germline, CDR1 is MNHNS and CDR2 is SASEGT. The trim removed 10 bases at V and 7 bases at J, leaving 12 bases unmatched.